This TCR beta chain was obtained from a study of blood T cells in healthy people across ages. This clonotype was seen a few times. Its matching antigen is unknown. Study-level findings and limits: From one million sequenced T cells, diversity estimates were lower bounds.

A sample-barcoded 5' primer and a J-beta primer mix were used in a second PCR of roughly 7 to 11 cycles. Each cDNA molecule, via a template-switch adaptor with 12 random nucleotides, was tagged. TCRdb recomputed calls from the 5' RACE reads with MiXCR, one row per CDR3 protein. The table includes about a million distinct CDR3 sequences, more than 30% detected once. Every donor gave around 10 milliliters of peripheral blood. The V gene lost 0 bases and the J gene lost 5 bases, with 7 bases spanning the gap. This CDR3 has 13 residues. Germline V CDR1 and CDR2: MGHRA, YSYEKL. V gene TRBV4-1 combines with J gene TRBJ1-1; no firm D call. The source of this sequence is a man younger than 35 in good health. Sequencing was carried out using blood. CDR3 coding DNA: TGCGCCAGCAGCCAAGATCTGGGAACTGAAGCTTTCTTT. Protein product: CASSQDLGTEAFF.